Shown below are 3 T cell receptor beta chains from a single sample sequenced in a study of spatial heterogeneity in lung cancer. Time point: sample taken at primary tumor resection. TCRdb used MiXCR to reprocess the 5' RACE reads, holding one entry per CDR3 protein. In the table there are approximately 40,000 distinct CDR3 sequences, 6% to 8% of which are singletons. This sample comprised PBMCs, obtained at surgery. The receptors come from a male donor with early-stage non-small cell lung cancer.

In this sample, this clonotype turned up a few times. This chain uses TRBV24-1 with TRBJ2-3; 7 bases line up with TRBD2. V shed 1 base, J shed 7 bases, and the junction held 19 bases outside the gene matches. Germline CDR1 reads KGHDR; CDR2 reads SFDVKD. The CDR3 extends over 19 amino acids. CDR3 region: CATSDFLGGDGGVGYTQYF. CDR3 sequence (DNA): TGTGCCACCAGTGATTTTCTGGGAGGGGACGGTGGAGTCGGGTATACGCAGTATTTT.

This clonotype has at least ten counts. The chain recombines TRBV29-1 with TRBJ2-4, with a tentative D call TRBD2 (6 bases). With 4 bases removed from V and 10 bases from J, the gap between germline ends came to 14 bases. Germline loops: CDR1 SQVTM, CDR2 ANQGSEA. The CDR3 contains 12 residues. Here the CDR3 reads CSVAGDGRIQYF. Here the CDR3 DNA reads TGCAGCGTTGCGGGGGACGGAAGAATTCAGTACTTC.

A few counts support this clonotype. The chain carries TRBV7-2 and TRBJ2-3; D assignment may be TRBD1 or TRBD2 (5 bases each). This CDR3 has 14 residues. Looked up from germline, CDR1 is SGHTA and CDR2 is FQGNSA. The V gene lost 7 bases and the J gene lost 0 bases, with 11 bases spanning the gap. The CDR3 here is CASTSRGSTDTQYF. DNA for the CDR3: TGTGCCAGCACCTCGAGGGGAAGCACAGATACGCAGTATTTT.